This T cell receptor beta chain was obtained from a study of cytomegalovirus exposure and HLA in healthy donors. The junction had 6 bases not matched to a gene; V was cut back by 5 bases and J by 5 bases. Germline V CDR1 and CDR2: SNHLY, FYNNEI. The CDR3 consists of 15 residues. TCRdb's copy holds only in-frame clones and misses some; the assay was immunoSEQ multiplex PCR. This table has under 200,000 clones, roughly 86% appearing once. The source of this sequence is a young man in good health and CMV-seropositive. Sequences were obtained from PBMCs. The chain employs TRBV2 and TRBJ2-3, with 11 bases identical to TRBD2. CDR3 sequence (DNA): TGTGCCAGCAGTATTAGCGGGAGGGCCGAAGATACGCAGTATTTT. Its protein product is CASSISGRAEDTQYF.